This paragraph reports one T cell receptor beta chain. The CDR3 extends over 15 amino acids. V gave up 1 base and J gave up 0 bases, with 5 bases separating them. Germline-derived CDR1 and CDR2 are KGHDR and SFDVKD. The source of the sample is a study of blood T cell repertoires in COVID-19. Study summary: From the United States, Italy and Spain came samples of acute and convalescent COVID-19. The cDNA or gDNA used as material had been derived from T cells, B-cell-depleted T cells, or PBMCs.

Authors' analysis steps: Estimates of nucleated cell counts were drawn from the amplification of reference gene primers. The assay was immunoSEQ multiplex PCR, and TCRdb's table has in-frame clones only and misses some. V and J calls plus clone size are reproduced from that table; the DNA served to infer D and trimming. This table has 70,000 or so clones, approximately 90% appearing once. This TCR derives from a man between 65 and 85 years old with active or convalescent COVID-19. Material: peripheral blood. The rearrangement joins TRBV24-1 to TRBJ2-2; D gene ambiguous. The CDR3, as DNA: TGTGCCACCAGTGATTTCAGGACGAACACCGGGGAGCTGTTTTTT. The encoded protein is CATSDFRTNTGELFF.